The 7 T cell receptor beta chains reported below all come from one sample, sequenced in a study of cytomegalovirus exposure and HLA in healthy donors. Clones were sequenced by immunoSEQ multiplex PCR, and TCRdb holds only the in-frame ones, with some missing. The sample yields 60,000 to 90,000 clones, approximately 94% seen once. Material for sequencing was PBMCs. Every receptor here comes from a woman under 30 in good health and CMV-seronegative.

V usage is TRBV6-1 and J usage is TRBJ2-5, with D possibly TRBD1 on 5 matching bases. The CDR3 runs 13 residues. Germline CDR1 MNHNS, CDR2 SASEGT. V lost 6 bases and J lost 7, with 15 bases in between. The DNA of the CDR3 is TGTGCCAGCAGGGACATCCCCCGGCGGACCCAGTACTTC. As protein: CASRDIPRRTQYF.

The rearrangement joins TRBV7-3 to TRBJ1-2; no reliable D call. This CDR3 comprises 12 residues. Trimming shortened V by 5 bases and J by 4 bases, and 8 bases separated the two germline ends. The germline V gene has CDR1 SGHTA and CDR2 FQGTGA. CDR3 bases: TGTGCCAGCAGCCTAGACGGCTATGGCTACACCTTC. This sequence encodes CASSLDGYGYTF.

Only one count was recorded for this clone. CDR3 DNA: TGTGCCAGCAGCCGAACTAGTTTCAATGAGCAGTTCTTC. It is translated as CASSRTSFNEQFF. The chain recombines TRBV9 with TRBJ2-1; D possibly corresponds to TRBD2 (5 bases). Trimming took off 4 bases at V and 6 bases at J, with 11 bases between the two ends. Looked up from germline, CDR1 is SGDLS and CDR2 is YYNGEE. The CDR3 covers 13 residues.

The rearrangement joins TRBV18 to TRBJ2-5; TRBD1 might be the D (6 bases). The CDR3 loop spans 12 amino acids. V gave up 3 bases and J gave up 5 bases, with 7 bases separating them. CDR1 and CDR2 from the germline V gene are KGHSH and LQKENI. The CDR3: CASSPQGETQYF. The CDR3 DNA follows: TGTGCCAGCTCACCTCAGGGGGAGACCCAGTACTTC.

This clone was detected once. A read error may produce the germline difference seen at one junction end. The chain combines TRBV7-7 with TRBJ2-7; 9 positions match TRBD1. The CDR3 length is 18 residues. Germline CDR1 SSHAT, CDR2 FNYEAQ (reference sequence). CDR3 sequence reads: CASSLGQGAIGCSYEQYF. The CDR3 DNA follows: TGTGCTAGCAGCCTGGGACAGGGCGCCATTGGGTGCTCCTACGAGCAGTACTTC.

The gene calls are TRBV27 and TRBJ2-7; D gene unclear. The V and J ends lost 2 bases and 6 bases respectively, with 14 bases between them. This CDR3 is built from 14 residues. Germline V gives CDR1 MNHEY, CDR2 SMNVEV (reference sequence). CDR3 coding DNA: TGTGCCAGCAGTTTACGATTAGCTGCCGCCGAGCAGTACTTC. Translation: CASSLRLAAAEQYF.

The gene calls are TRBV9 and TRBJ2-3, with TRBD1 identical over 8 bases. Germline trimming cut 3 bases from V and 0 bases from J; bases unmatched to any gene: 12. Germline-derived CDR1 and CDR2 are SGDLS and YYNGEE. The CDR3 extends over 18 amino acids. The CDR3 region is CASSARDRSYSSTDTQYF. The CDR3, as DNA: TGTGCCAGCAGCGCAAGGGACAGGAGTTATTCTAGCACAGATACGCAGTATTTT.